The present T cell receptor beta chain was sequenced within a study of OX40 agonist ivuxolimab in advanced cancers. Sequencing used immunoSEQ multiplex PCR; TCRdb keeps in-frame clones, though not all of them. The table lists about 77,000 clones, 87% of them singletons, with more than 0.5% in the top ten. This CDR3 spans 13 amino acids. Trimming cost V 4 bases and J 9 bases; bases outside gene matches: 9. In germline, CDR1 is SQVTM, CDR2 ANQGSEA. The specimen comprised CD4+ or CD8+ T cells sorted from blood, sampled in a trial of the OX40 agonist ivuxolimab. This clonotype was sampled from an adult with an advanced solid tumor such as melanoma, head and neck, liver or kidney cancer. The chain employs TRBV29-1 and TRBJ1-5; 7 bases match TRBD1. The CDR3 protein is CSVVVGGQGPQHF. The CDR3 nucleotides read TGCAGCGTTGTCGTAGGGGGCCAGGGGCCCCAGCATTTT.